These 5 T cell receptor beta chains were sequenced from one sample in a study of cytomegalovirus exposure and HLA in healthy donors. The PCR was carried out with 60 Vbeta primers and 13 Jbeta primers. Profiling relied on immunoSEQ multiplex PCR, and the TCRdb table lists in-frame clones only, not all of them. The sample has approximately 140,000 clones, about 80% seen once; the top ten hold 2.7%. The material sequenced was PBMCs. The receptor source for this set is a boy aged 2 to 9 in good health and CMV-seronegative.

The chain links TRBV5-8 to TRBJ2-3; D gene unclear. Per germline, CDR1 SGHTS and CDR2 YDEGEE. This CDR3 spans 15 amino acids. V lost 1 base, J lost 1 base, and 10 bases lay in between. The CDR3 DNA is TGTGCCAGCAGCTTGCCCAGTGAGGGCACAGATACGCAGTATTTT. Translation: CASSLPSEGTDTQYF.

This chain joins TRBV7-3 and TRBJ2-5; the D gene is possibly TRBD1 (6 bases). V lost 5 bases and J lost 2, with 15 bases in between. Germline CDR1 reads SGHTA; CDR2 reads FQGTGA. The CDR3 consists of 15 residues. This chain's CDR3 is CASSPRDTTQETQYF. CDR3 coding DNA: TGTGCCAGCAGCCCAAGGGACACGACTCAAGAGACCCAGTACTTC.

The genes are TRBV5-8 and TRBJ1-2; D remains unclear. Looked up from germline, CDR1 is SGHTS and CDR2 is YDEGEE. This CDR3 has 11 residues. Trimming stripped 4 bases from V and 2 bases from J, with 3 bases between. The CDR3 region has the DNA TGTGCCAGCAGCCCAAACTATGGCTACACCTTC. It yields the protein CASSPNYGYTF. The variable domain in full, completed from reference TRBV5-8 and TRBJ1-2, reads EAGVTQSPTHLIKTRGQQATLRCSPISGHTSVYWYQQALGLGLQFLLWYDEGEERNRGNFPPRFSGRQFPNYSSELNVNALELEDSALYLCASSPNYGYTFGSGTRLTVV.

This sequence joins TRBV15 and TRBJ1-4; a weak D match, TRBD1 (6 bases). From germline, CDR1 is LNHNV and CDR2 YYDKDF (reference sequence). Trimming shortened V by 6 bases and J by 5 bases, and 16 bases separated the two germline ends. The CDR3 is made up of 15 amino acids. CDR3 sequence reads: CATRGREGGNEKLFF. The CDR3 region has the DNA TGTGCCACCAGAGGGCGAGAGGGGGGGAATGAAAAACTGTTTTTT.

This clone has a single count. The V call is TRBV7-8, the J call TRBJ2-6, with D unclear. This CDR3 comprises 13 residues. V lost 2 bases and J lost 3, with 2 bases in between. The germline V gene has CDR1 SGHVS and CDR2 FQNEAQ. CDR3 region: CASSLRGANVLTF. In DNA form, the CDR3 reads TGTGCCAGCAGCTTACGTGGGGCCAACGTCCTGACTTTC.